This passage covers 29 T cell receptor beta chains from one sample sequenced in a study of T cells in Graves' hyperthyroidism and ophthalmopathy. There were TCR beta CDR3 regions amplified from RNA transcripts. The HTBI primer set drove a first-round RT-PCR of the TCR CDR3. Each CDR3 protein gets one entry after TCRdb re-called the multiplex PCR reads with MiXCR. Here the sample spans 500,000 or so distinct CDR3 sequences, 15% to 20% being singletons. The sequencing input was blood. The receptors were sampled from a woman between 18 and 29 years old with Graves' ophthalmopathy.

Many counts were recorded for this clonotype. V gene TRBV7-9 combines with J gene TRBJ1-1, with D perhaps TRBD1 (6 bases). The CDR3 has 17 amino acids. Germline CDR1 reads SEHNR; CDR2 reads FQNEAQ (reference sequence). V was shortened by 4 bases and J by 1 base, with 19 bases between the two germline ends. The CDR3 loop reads CASSSRVRGGSNTEAFF. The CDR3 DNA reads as TGTGCCAGCAGCTCACGGGTCAGGGGCGGTTCGAACACTGAAGCTTTCTTT. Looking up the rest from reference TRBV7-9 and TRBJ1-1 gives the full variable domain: DTGVSQNPRHKITKRGQNVTFRCDPISEHNRLYWYRQTLGQGPEFLTYFQNEAQLEKSRLLSDRFSAERPKGSFSTLEIQRTEQGDSAMYLCASSSRVRGGSNTEAFFGQGTRLTVV.

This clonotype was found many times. The CDR3, as DNA: TGTGCCTGGAACTCCATAGGGGGTTACACTGAAGCTTTCTTT. This codes for CAWNSIGGYTEAFF. The chain carries TRBV30 and TRBJ1-1, with D perhaps matching TRBD1 (6 bases). V was clipped by 4 bases and J by 3 bases, with 15 bases between them. Germline V CDR1 and CDR2: GTSNPN, SVGIG (reference sequence). The CDR3 totals 14 residues.

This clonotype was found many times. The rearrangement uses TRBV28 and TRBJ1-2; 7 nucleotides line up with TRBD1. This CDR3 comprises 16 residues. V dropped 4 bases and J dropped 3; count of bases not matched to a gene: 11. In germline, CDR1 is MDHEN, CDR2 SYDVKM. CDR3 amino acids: CASSSPGPGGDYGYTF. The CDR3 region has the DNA TGTGCCAGCAGTTCCCCCGGGCCAGGGGGAGACTATGGCTACACCTTC.

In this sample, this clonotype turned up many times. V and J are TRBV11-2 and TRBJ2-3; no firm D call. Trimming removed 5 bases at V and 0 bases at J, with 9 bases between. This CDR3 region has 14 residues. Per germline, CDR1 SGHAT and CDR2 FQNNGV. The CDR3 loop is CASSARRSTDTQYF. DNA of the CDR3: TGTGCCAGCAGCGCTCGCCGGAGCACAGATACGCAGTATTTT.

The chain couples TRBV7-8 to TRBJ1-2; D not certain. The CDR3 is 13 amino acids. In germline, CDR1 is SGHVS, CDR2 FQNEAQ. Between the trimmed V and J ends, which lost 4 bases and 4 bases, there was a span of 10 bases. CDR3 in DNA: TGTGCCAGCAGCTCAACCGACATCTATGGCTACACCTTC. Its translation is CASSSTDIYGYTF. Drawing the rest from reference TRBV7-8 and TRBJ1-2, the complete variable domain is GAGVSQSPRYKVAKRGQDVALRCDPISGHVSLFWYQQALGQGPEFLTYFQNEAQLDKSGLPSDRFFAERPEGSVSTLKIQRTQQEDSAVYLCASSSTDIYGYTFGSGTRLTVV.

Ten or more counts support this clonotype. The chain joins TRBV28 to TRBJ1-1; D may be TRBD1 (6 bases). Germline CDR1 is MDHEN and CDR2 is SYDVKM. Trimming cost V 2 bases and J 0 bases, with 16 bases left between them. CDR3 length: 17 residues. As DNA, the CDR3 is TGTGCCAGCAGTTTACTCGCCAACAGGGAGCTGAACACTGAAGCTTTCTTT. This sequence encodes CASSLLANRELNTEAFF. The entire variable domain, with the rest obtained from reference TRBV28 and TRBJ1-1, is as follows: DVKVTQSSRYLVKRTGEKVFLECVQDMDHENMFWYRQDPGLGLRLIYFSYDVKMKEKGDIPEGYSVSREKKERFSLILESASTNQTSMYLCASSLLANRELNTEAFFGQGTRLTVV.

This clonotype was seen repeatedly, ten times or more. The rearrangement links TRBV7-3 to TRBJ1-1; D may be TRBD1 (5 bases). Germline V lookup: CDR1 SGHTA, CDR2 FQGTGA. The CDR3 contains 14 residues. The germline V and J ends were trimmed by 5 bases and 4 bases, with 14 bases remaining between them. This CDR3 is CASSRVPGITEAFF. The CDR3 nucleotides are TGTGCCAGCAGCCGAGTCCCAGGGATCACTGAAGCTTTCTTT.

The CDR3 DNA is TGTGCCAGCTCACCCCCTTGGCAGGGTTTCCTCAACTATGGCTACACCTTC. Translating it yields CASSPPWQGFLNYGYTF. The chain uses TRBV18 and TRBJ1-2; the D gene is possibly TRBD1 (5 bases). V was cut by 3 bases and J by 2 bases, with 19 bases left in between. CDR3 length: 17 residues. Germline V gene sequence: CDR1 KGHSH, CDR2 LQKENI.

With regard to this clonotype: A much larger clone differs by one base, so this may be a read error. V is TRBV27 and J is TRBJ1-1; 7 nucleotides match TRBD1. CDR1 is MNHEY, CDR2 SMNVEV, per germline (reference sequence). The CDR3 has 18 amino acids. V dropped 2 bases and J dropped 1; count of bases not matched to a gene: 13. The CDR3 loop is CASSLLWDSRDGNTEAFF. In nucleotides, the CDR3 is TGTGCCAGCAGTTTACTATGGGACAGTCGGGACGGGAACACTGAAGCTTTCTTT.

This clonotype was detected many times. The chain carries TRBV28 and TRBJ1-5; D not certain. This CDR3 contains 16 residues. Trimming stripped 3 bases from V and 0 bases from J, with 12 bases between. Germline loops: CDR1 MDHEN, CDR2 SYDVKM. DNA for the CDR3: TGTGCCAGCAGTTTCCCGTCACGGTATAGCAATCAGCCCCAGCATTTT. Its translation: CASSFPSRYSNQPQHF.

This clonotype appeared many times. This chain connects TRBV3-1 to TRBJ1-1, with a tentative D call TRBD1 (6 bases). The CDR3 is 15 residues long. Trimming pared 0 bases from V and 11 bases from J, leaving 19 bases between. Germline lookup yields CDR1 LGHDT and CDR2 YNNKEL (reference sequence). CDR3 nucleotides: TGTGCCAGCAGCCAAGATCACCGGGACATTCGTAAGGCTTTCTTT. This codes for CASSQDHRDIRKAFF.

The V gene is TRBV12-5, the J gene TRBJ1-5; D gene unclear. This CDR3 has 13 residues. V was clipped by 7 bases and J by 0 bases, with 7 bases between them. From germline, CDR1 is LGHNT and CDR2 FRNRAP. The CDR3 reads CASAVYSNQPQHF. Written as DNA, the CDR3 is TGTGCTAGTGCCGTCTATAGCAATCAGCCCCAGCATTTT.

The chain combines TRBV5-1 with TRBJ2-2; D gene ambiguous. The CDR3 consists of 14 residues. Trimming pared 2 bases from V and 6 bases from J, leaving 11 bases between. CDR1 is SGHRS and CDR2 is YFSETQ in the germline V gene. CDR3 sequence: CASSFTTRPGELFF. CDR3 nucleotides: TGCGCCAGCAGCTTCACGACCCGGCCCGGGGAGCTGTTTTTT.

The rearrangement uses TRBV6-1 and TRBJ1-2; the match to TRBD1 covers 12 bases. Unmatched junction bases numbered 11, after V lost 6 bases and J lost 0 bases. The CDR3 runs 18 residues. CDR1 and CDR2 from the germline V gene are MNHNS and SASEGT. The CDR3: CASREEMGQGAANYGYTF. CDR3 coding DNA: TGTGCCAGCAGAGAGGAGATGGGACAGGGGGCCGCTAACTATGGCTACACCTTC.

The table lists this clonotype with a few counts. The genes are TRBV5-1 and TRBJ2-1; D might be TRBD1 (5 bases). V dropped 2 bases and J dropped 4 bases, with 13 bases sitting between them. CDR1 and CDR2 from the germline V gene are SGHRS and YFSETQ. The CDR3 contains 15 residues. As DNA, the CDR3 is TGCGCCAGCAGCTTCACAGGCGAACCATACAATGAGCAGTTCTTC. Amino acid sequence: CASSFTGEPYNEQFF.

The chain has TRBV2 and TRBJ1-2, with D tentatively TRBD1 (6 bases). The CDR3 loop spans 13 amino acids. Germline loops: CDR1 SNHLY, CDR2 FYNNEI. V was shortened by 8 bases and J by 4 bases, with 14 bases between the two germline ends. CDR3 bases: TGTGCCAGCCTTGGGGGGGCTTTCTATGGCTACACCTTC. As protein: CASLGGAFYGYTF.

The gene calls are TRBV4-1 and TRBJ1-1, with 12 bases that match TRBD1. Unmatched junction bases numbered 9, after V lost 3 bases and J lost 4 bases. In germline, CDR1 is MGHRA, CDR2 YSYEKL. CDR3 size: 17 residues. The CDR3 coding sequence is TGCGCCAGCAGCCAGGGCCGGGACAGGGGGCGAGGCACTGAAGCTTTCTTT. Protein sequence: CASSQGRDRGRGTEAFF.

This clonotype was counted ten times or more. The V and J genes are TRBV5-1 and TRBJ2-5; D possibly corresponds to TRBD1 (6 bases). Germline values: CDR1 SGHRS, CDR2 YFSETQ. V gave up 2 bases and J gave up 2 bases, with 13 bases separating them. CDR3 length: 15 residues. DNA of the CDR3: TGCGCCAGCAGCTTCACTGTCGGACAGCAAGAGACCCAGTACTTC. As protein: CASSFTVGQQETQYF.

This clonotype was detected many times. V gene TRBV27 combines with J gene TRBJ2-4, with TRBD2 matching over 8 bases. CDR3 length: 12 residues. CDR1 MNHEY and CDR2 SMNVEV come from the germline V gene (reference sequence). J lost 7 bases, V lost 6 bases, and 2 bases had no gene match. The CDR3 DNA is TGTGCCAGCAGCCGGGGGGGGAACATTCAGTACTTC. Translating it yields CASSRGGNIQYF.

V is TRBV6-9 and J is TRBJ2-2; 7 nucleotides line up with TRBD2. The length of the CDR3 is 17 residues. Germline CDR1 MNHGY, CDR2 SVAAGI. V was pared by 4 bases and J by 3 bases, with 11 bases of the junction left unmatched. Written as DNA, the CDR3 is TGTGCCAGCAGTTCTTACGGGAGGCTAGCGGACACCGGGGAGCTGTTTTTT. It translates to CASSSYGRLADTGELFF.

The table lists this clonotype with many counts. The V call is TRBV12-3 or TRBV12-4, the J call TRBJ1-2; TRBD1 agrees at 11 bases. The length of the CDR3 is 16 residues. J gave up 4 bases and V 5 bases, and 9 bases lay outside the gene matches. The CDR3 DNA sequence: TGTGCCAGCAGTCCCCGGGACAGGGGGTATGGCTATGGCTACACCTTC. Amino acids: CASSPRDRGYGYGYTF.

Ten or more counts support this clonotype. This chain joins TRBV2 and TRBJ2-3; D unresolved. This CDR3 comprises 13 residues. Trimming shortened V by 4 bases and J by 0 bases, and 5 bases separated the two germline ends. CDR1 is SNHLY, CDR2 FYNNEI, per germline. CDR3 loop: CASSGPSTDTQYF. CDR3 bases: TGTGCCAGCAGTGGTCCTAGCACAGATACGCAGTATTTT. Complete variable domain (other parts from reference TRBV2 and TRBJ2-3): EPEVTQTPSHQVTQMGQEVILRCVPISNHLYFYWYRQILGQKVEFLVSFYNNEISEKSEIFDDQFSVERPDGSNFTLKIRSTKLEDSAMYFCASSGPSTDTQYFGPGTRLTVL.

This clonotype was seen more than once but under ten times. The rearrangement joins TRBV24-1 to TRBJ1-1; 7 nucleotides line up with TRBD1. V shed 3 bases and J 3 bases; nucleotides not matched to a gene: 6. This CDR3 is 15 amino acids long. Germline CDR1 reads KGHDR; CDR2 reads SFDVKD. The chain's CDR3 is CATSDPRQGDTEAFF. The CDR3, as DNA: TGTGCCACCAGTGATCCCCGACAGGGTGACACTGAAGCTTTCTTT.

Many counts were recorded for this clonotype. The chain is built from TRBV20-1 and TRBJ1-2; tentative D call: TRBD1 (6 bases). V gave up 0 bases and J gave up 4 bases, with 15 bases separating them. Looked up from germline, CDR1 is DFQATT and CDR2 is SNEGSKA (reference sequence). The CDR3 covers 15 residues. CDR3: CSARDRGRGPYGYTF. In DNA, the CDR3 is TGCAGTGCTAGAGATCGTGGCAGGGGTCCCTATGGCTACACCTTC.

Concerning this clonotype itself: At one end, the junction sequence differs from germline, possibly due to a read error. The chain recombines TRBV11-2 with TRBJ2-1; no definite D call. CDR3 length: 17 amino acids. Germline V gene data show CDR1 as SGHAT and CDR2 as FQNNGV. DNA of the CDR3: TGCGCCAGCAGCCACTGGGCGTGGGGATTCGCGGTCGATGAGCAGTTCTTC. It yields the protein CASSHWAWGFAVDEQFF.

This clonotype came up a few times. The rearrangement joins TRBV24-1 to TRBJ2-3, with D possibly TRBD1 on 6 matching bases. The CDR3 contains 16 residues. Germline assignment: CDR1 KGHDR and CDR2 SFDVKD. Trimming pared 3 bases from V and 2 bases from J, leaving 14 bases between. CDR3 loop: CATSDVLDSYTDTQYF. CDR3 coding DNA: TGTGCCACCAGTGATGTCTTGGACAGTTACACAGATACGCAGTATTTT.

The CDR3 DNA reads TGTGCCAGTAGTAAGGACTGGGATCAGCCCCAGCATTTT. Translated: CASSKDWDQPQHF. The chain recombines TRBV19 with TRBJ1-5; D gene uncertain. The CDR3 is 13 residues long. The germline V gene has CDR1 LNHDA and CDR2 SQIVND (reference sequence). V lost 4 bases and J 5 bases, leaving 9 bases between the germline ends.

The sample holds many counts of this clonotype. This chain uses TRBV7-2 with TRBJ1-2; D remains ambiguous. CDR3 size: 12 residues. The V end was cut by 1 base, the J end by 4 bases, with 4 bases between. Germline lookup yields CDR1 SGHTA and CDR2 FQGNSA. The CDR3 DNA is TGTGCCAGCAGCTTAGAAGCCTATGGCTACACCTTC. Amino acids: CASSLEAYGYTF.

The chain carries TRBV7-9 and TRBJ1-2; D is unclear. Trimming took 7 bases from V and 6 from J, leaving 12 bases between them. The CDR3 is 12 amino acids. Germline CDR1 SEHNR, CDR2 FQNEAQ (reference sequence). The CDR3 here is CASIEDGDGYTF. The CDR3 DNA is TGTGCCAGCATCGAGGACGGAGATGGCTACACCTTC. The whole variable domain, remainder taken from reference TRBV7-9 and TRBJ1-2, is DTGVSQNPRHKITKRGQNVTFRCDPISEHNRLYWYRQTLGQGPEFLTYFQNEAQLEKSRLLSDRFSAERPKGSFSTLEIQRTEQGDSAMYLCASIEDGDGYTFGSGTRLTVV.